This T cell receptor beta chain emerged from a study of vaccination effects on CD4 cells after COVID-19. Expansion of antigen-specific CD4+ T cells with viral peptide pools was carried out by the ViraFEST assay before sequencing. At the end of around eleven days of culture, CD4+ T cells were isolated. Of the BNT162b2 and mRNA-1273 vaccines, participants received two doses of one or the other. Recipients of the vaccine had no prior SARS-CoV-2 infection and negative nucleocapsid antibodies. Replacing half the medium with IL-2 medium was done on days 3 and 7. About this clone itself: Its antigen is as yet unknown.

Germline CDR1 is LGHDT and CDR2 is YNNKEL (reference sequence). This CDR3 is built from 14 residues. V lost 1 base, J lost 6 bases, and 2 bases stayed unmatched. The assay was immunoSEQ multiplex PCR, and TCRdb's table has in-frame clones only and misses some. The sample records around 30,000 clones, approximately 71% being singletons. The clonotype was recovered from a human donor who received a COVID-19 vaccine. The sequencing here drew on CD4+ T cells from PBMCs cultured with HCoV-NL63 spike peptides, taken after COVID-19 vaccination. This rearrangement joins TRBV3-1 (or the pseudogene TRBV3-2) to TRBJ1-1, with TRBD1 identical over 10 bases. DNA for the CDR3: TGTGCCAGCAGCCAAGGGGGGACAGGGGCTGAAGCTTTCTTT. It codes for CASSQGGTGAEAFF.